The clone carrying this T cell receptor (beta chain) was picked up one time. No antigen is known for it. The data originate from a study of T cell repertoires in cytomegalovirus infection. TCRdb passed the reads through MiXCR, listing each CDR3 protein once. Altogether 110,000 to 150,000 distinct CDR3 sequences are present, more than 30% being singletons, with the ten largest covering roughly half. The germline V gene encodes CDR1 MNHNY and CDR2 SVGAGI (reference sequence). V was trimmed by 2 bases and J by 7 bases, leaving 14 bases between them. CDR3 length: 15 amino acids. The chain uses TRBV6-6 and TRBJ1-4; D is possibly TRBD1 (5 bases). The receptor was derived from a human donor in good health (CMV status not recorded). Some clones in this sample may be carry-over from other donors' samples. Sample: CD8+ T cells from cultured PBMCs, taken from culture after CMV antigen stimulation. CDR3 DNA: TGTGCCAGCAGTTACCCGGGGGACCTGACTGAAAAACTGTTTTTT. Protein sequence: CASSYPGDLTEKLFF.